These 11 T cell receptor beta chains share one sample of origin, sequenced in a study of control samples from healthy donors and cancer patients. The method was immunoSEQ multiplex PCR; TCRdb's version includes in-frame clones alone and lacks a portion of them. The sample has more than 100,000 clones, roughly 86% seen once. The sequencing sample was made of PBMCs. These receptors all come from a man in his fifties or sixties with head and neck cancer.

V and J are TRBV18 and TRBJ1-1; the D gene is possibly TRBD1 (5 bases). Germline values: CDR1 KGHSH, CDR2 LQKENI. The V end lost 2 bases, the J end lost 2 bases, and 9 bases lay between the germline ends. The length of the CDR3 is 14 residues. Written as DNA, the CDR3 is TGTGCCAGCTCACCAGGACACCAAAACACTGAAGCTTTCTTT. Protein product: CASSPGHQNTEAFF.

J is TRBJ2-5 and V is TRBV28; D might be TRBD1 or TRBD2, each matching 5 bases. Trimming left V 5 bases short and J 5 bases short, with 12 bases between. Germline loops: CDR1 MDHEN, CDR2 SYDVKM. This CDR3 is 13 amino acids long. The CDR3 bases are TGTGCCAGCAGTGGGACCCCGGTTGAGACCCAGTACTTC. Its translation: CASSGTPVETQYF.

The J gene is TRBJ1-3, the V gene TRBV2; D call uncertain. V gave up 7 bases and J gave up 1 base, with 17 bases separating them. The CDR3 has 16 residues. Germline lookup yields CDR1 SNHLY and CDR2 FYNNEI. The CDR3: CASTEGRIGSGNTIYF. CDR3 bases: TGTGCCAGCACCGAAGGAAGAATTGGGTCTGGAAACACCATATATTTT.

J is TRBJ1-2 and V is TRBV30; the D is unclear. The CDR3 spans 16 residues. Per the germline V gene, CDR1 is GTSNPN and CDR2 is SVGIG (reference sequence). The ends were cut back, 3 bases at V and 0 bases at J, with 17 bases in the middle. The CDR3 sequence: CAWRLLIGRTNYGYTF. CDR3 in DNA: TGTGCCTGGAGGTTACTTATTGGACGTACTAACTATGGCTACACCTTC. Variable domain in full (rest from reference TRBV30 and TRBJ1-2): SQTIHQWPATLVQPVGSPLSLECTVEGTSNPNLYWYRQAAGRGLQLLFYSVGIGQISSEVPQNLSASRPQDRQFILSSKKLLLSDSGFYLCAWRLLIGRTNYGYTFGSGTRLTVV.

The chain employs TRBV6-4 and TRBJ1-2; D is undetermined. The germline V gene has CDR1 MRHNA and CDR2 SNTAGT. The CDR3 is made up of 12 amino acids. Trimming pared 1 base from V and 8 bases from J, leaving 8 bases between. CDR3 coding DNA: TGTGCCAGCAGTGACTTCCAAGGCGGCTACACCTTC. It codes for CASSDFQGGYTF.

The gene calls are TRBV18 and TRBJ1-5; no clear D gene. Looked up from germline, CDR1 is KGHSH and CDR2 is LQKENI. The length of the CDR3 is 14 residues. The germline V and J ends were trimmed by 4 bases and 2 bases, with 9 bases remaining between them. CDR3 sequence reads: CASSREEGNQPQHF. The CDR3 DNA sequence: TGTGCCAGCTCACGGGAGGAAGGCAATCAGCCCCAGCATTTT.

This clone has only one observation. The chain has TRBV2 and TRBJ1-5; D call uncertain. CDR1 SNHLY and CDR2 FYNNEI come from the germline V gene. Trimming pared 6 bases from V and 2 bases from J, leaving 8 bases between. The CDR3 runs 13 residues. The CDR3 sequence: CASSEYRNQPQHF. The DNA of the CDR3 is TGTGCCAGCAGCGAGTATCGCAATCAGCCCCAGCATTTT.

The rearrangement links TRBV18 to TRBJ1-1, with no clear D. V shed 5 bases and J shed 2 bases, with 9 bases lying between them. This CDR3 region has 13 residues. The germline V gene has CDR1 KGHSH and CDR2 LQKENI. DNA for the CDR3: TGTGCCAGCTCATCAACCACCAACACTGAAGCTTTCTTT. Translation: CASSSTTNTEAFF.

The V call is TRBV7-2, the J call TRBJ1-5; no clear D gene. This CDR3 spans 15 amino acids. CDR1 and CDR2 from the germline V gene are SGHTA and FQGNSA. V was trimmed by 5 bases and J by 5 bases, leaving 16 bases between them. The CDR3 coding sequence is TGTGCCAGCAGCGCGGGAAGTGGTCTCGATCAGCCCCAGCATTTT. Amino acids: CASSAGSGLDQPQHF.

CDR3 protein: CASSPRGATATNTGELFF. The CDR3 DNA follows: TGTGCCAGCAGCCCAAGGGGAGCGACAGCCACGAACACCGGGGAGCTGTTTTTT. J is TRBJ2-2 and V is TRBV7-9; perhaps D is TRBD1 or TRBD2 (5 bases each). Germline V gene lookup returns CDR1 SEHNR and CDR2 FQNEAQ (reference sequence). The ends were cut back, 5 bases at V and 0 bases at J, with 19 bases in the middle. The CDR3 has 18 amino acids.

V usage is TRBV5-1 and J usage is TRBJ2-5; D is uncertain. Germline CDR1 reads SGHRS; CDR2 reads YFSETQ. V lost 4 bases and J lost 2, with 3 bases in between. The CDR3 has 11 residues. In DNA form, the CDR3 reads TGCGCCAGCAGCGAACAAGAGACCCAGTACTTC. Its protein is CASSEQETQYF.